This passage covers 24 T cell receptor beta chains from one sample sequenced in a study of T-cell memory formation after mild COVID-19 (dated by TCRdb to the early 2020s). Library construction relied on 5' RACE. The sample was run on an Illumina NovaSeq 6000. TCRdb ran its own pipeline on the public reads, namely fastp trimming at Q25 and MiXCR clone calling, and kept in-frame beta chains. When rows share a CDR3 protein, they turn into one entry using the most common DNA and genes. A total of approximately 400,000 distinct CDR3 sequences appear in this sample, roughly 17% of them only once. The ten most abundant clones make up about 22% of the sample. Sequenced sample: PBMCs or a T cell subset sorted from them (not recorded which). These receptors all come from a man between 18 and 29 years old who had mild COVID-19 (a few samples of this study predate the infection). The sample titles of this study are shuffled in the database, so cell type and time point are left out; the donor was told from shared clones.

This clonotype was observed a handful of times. J is TRBJ2-2 and V is TRBV6-2 or TRBV6-3; D unclear. The length of the CDR3 is 15 residues. Per germline, CDR1 MNHEY and CDR2 SVGEGT. Trimming cost V 8 bases and J 0 bases, with 13 bases left between them. For the CDR3, the DNA is TGTGCCAGCTCCGGTTACATAGCGAACACCGGGGAGCTGTTTTTT. It specifies CASSGYIANTGELFF.

The chain combines TRBV6-5 with TRBJ1-2; TRBD1 matches at 11 bases. The CDR3 consists of 15 residues. V lost 4 bases, J lost 3 bases, and 4 bases stayed unmatched. Looked up from germline, CDR1 is MNHEY and CDR2 is SVGAGI. The CDR3 coding sequence is TGTGCCAGCAGTTGGGGACAGGGGGGAGACTATGGCTACACCTTC. Amino acids: CASSWGQGGDYGYTF.

This clonotype was found a few times. J is TRBJ1-5 and V is TRBV6-2 or TRBV6-3, with 8 bases identical to TRBD1. This CDR3 comprises 14 residues. The germline CDR1 and CDR2 sequences are MNHEY and SVGEGT. V shed 10 bases and J 0 bases; nucleotides not matched to a gene: 5. The DNA for the CDR3 is TGTGCCACCCACAGGGGGGGTAGCAATCAGCCCCAGCATTTT. This sequence encodes CATHRGGSNQPQHF.

This clonotype was detected many times. The chain uses TRBV29-1 and TRBJ2-1; D ambiguous. The germline CDR1 and CDR2 sequences are SQVTM and ANQGSEA. The CDR3 is 14 residues long. With 7 bases removed from V and 0 bases from J, the gap between germline ends came to 13 bases. The CDR3 nucleotides read TGCAGCGGTAGGCGAGGTAGCTCCTACAATGAGCAGTTCTTC. Its protein is CSGRRGSSYNEQFF.

This rearrangement joins TRBV10-3 to TRBJ2-3, with 10 positions matching TRBD2. V dropped 10 bases and J dropped 4; count of bases not matched to a gene: 8. Per germline, CDR1 ENHRY and CDR2 SYGVKD. The CDR3 is made up of 14 amino acids. CDR3: CASGTSVSSDTQYF. The CDR3 DNA reads TGTGCCAGCGGGACTAGCGTTTCCTCAGATACGCAGTATTTT.

The chain carries TRBV7-2 and TRBJ2-1; D is undetermined. Per the germline V gene, CDR1 is SGHTA and CDR2 is FQGNSA. Trimming removed 5 bases at V and 10 bases at J, with 15 bases between. The CDR3 covers 13 residues. The CDR3 region has the DNA TGTGCCAGCAGCACCTATGAGGTCAGGGAGCAGTTCTTC. It encodes CASSTYEVREQFF.

The chain employs TRBV9 and TRBJ1-2; D may be TRBD1 (5 bases). The CDR3 covers 15 residues. Trimming stripped 0 bases from V and 0 bases from J, with 9 bases between. Germline V gene lookup returns CDR1 SGDLS and CDR2 YYNGEE. CDR3 in amino acids: CASSVGGTSNYGYTF. The DNA for the CDR3 is TGTGCCAGCAGCGTAGGGGGGACCTCTAACTATGGCTACACCTTC.

This clonotype has a handful of counts. The chain joins TRBV20-1 to TRBJ1-5; no reliable D call. V lost 2 bases to trimming and J lost 0 bases, with 11 bases between them. Germline V gene sequence: CDR1 DFQATT, CDR2 SNEGSKA (reference sequence). CDR3 length: 15 amino acids. CDR3: CSARQPFYSNQPQHF. The DNA for the CDR3 is TGCAGTGCTAGACAGCCATTTTATAGCAATCAGCCCCAGCATTTT.

The rearrangement uses TRBV20-1 and TRBJ2-1; D gene ambiguous. Germline V gene lookup returns CDR1 DFQATT and CDR2 SNEGSKA (reference sequence). V lost 3 bases and J 4 bases, leaving 13 bases between the germline ends. This CDR3 has 14 amino acids. CDR3 nucleotide sequence: TGCAGTGCTAGGCCGAAGACAACTTACAATGAGCAGTTCTTC. It yields the protein CSARPKTTYNEQFF.

The gene calls are TRBV4-2 and TRBJ1-2; D perhaps matches TRBD1 (6 bases). CDR1 and CDR2 (germline): LGHNA, YNFKEQ. The CDR3 is made up of 12 amino acids. V was clipped by 4 bases and J by 6 bases, with 9 bases between them. The CDR3 sequence is CASSPQGNGYTF. The CDR3 DNA reads TGTGCCAGCAGCCCCCAGGGGAATGGCTACACCTTC.

This clonotype was recorded only once. This chain joins TRBV5-6 and TRBJ2-3, with D possibly TRBD1 on 5 matching bases. V gave up 1 base and J gave up 2 bases, with 8 bases separating them. Germline V gene sequence: CDR1 SGHDT, CDR2 YYEEEE. This CDR3 contains 14 residues. The CDR3 region is CASSLNRHTDTQYF. The CDR3 nucleotides read TGTGCCAGCAGCTTGAACAGGCACACAGATACGCAGTATTTT.

The chain recombines TRBV29-1 with TRBJ1-4; 7 bases are shared with TRBD1. This CDR3 comprises 12 residues. Germline CDR1 reads SQVTM; CDR2 reads ANQGSEA. The junction had 3 bases not matched to a gene; V was cut back by 6 bases and J by 5 bases. The CDR3 DNA reads TGCAGCGTAGGGACAGTCAATGAAAAACTGTTTTTT. Residues: CSVGTVNEKLFF.

This chain joins TRBV4-2 and TRBJ1-4; 8 bases agree with TRBD1. Unmatched junction bases numbered 1, after V lost 2 bases and J lost 8 bases. The germline gives CDR1 LGHNA, CDR2 YNFKEQ. The length of the CDR3 is 13 residues. The CDR3 coding sequence is TGTGCCAGCAGCCAAACAGGGGGAGAAAAACTGTTTTTT. Amino acids: CASSQTGGEKLFF.

There are a few counts of this clonotype. The chain uses TRBV7-2 and TRBJ2-7; 8 bases match TRBD1. Germline CDR1 reads SGHTA; CDR2 reads FQGNSA. With 4 bases clipped from V and 2 bases from J, the junction kept 4 bases outside the gene matches. CDR3 length: 14 amino acids. CDR3 DNA sequence: TGTGCCAGCAGCTCGTCGACAGGGGCCTACGAGCAGTACGTC. It yields the protein CASSSSTGAYEQYV.

This clonotype was seen only a few times. V and J are TRBV4-1 and TRBJ2-3; no reliable D call. CDR1 MGHRA and CDR2 YSYEKL come from the germline V gene. Trimming stripped 3 bases from V and 4 bases from J, with 17 bases between. This CDR3 has 16 residues. The CDR3 protein is CASSQQDQNPPDTQYF. Here the CDR3 DNA reads TGCGCCAGCAGCCAGCAGGATCAAAACCCCCCAGATACGCAGTATTTT.

The V gene is TRBV5-1, the J gene TRBJ2-3; 9 nucleotides match TRBD2. J lost 0 bases, V lost 0 bases, and 5 bases had no gene match. The CDR3 length is 17 residues. Germline V gene data show CDR1 as SGHRS and CDR2 as YFSETQ. CDR3 amino acids: CASSLEASGASTDTQYF. For the CDR3, the DNA is TGCGCCAGCAGCTTGGAGGCTAGCGGGGCTAGCACAGATACGCAGTATTTT.

The V and J genes are TRBV18 and TRBJ2-6; D is tentatively TRBD1 or TRBD2 (5 bases each). The CDR3 consists of 17 residues. The V end was cut by 3 bases, the J end by 0 bases, with 12 bases between. In germline, CDR1 is KGHSH, CDR2 LQKENI. The CDR3, as DNA: TGTGCCAGCTCACCTAGGGACGCCGGCTCTGGGGCCAACGTCCTGACTTTC. It codes for CASSPRDAGSGANVLTF.

In its sample, this clonotype was seen a few times. V usage is TRBV6-2 or TRBV6-3 and J usage is TRBJ2-1, with D possibly matching TRBD1 (6 bases). Trimming left V 6 bases short and J 0 bases short, with 15 bases between. There are 16 residues in the CDR3. Germline CDR1 and CDR2: MNHEY and SVGEGT. DNA for the CDR3: TGTGCCAGCAGCCCGGACAGACTTCTCTCCTACAATGAGCAGTTCTTC. It codes for CASSPDRLLSYNEQFF.

The chain couples TRBV27 to TRBJ1-6; 7 positions agree with TRBD1. Germline V gene lookup returns CDR1 MNHEY and CDR2 SMNVEV (reference sequence). With V trimmed by 5 bases and J by 10 bases, 2 bases remained unmatched. CDR3 size: 12 residues. DNA for the CDR3: TGTGCCAGCAGTAAGGGACAGTCACCCCTCCACTTT. It encodes CASSKGQSPLHF.

Of note for this clonotype: A read error may produce the germline difference seen at one junction end. V is TRBV14 and J is TRBJ2-5; tentatively, D is TRBD1 or TRBD2 (5 bases each). CDR1 and CDR2 (germline): SGHDN, FVKESK. This CDR3 has 12 amino acids. CDR3 region: CASSQDPGTYHF. The CDR3, as DNA: TGTGCCAGCAGCCAAGACCCCGGGACCTATCACTTC.

A few counts support this clonotype. The V call is TRBV5-1, the J call TRBJ1-1; possibly TRBD1 for D (6 bases). Germline V gene sequence: CDR1 SGHRS, CDR2 YFSETQ. The CDR3 consists of 14 residues. Trimming removed 0 bases from V and 3 bases from J, with 9 bases in between. The CDR3 region is CASSLGGQYTEAFF. DNA for the CDR3: TGCGCCAGCAGCTTGGGAGGACAGTACACTGAAGCTTTCTTT. The full variable domain, its missing parts supplied by reference TRBV5-1 and TRBJ1-1, is KAGVTQTPRYLIKTRGQQVTLSCSPISGHRSVSWYQQTPGQGLQFLFEYFSETQRNKGNFPGRFSGRQFSNSRSEMNVSTLELGDSALYLCASSLGGQYTEAFFGQGTRLTVV.

The gene calls are TRBV7-3 and TRBJ2-5; no clear D gene. Between the trimmed V and J ends, which lost 5 bases and 4 bases, there was a span of 11 bases. There are 13 residues in the CDR3. Per germline, CDR1 SGHTA and CDR2 FQGTGA. The CDR3 region has the DNA TGTGCCAGCAGCGGTAACCCGAGAGAGACCCAGTACTTC. It translates to CASSGNPRETQYF.

This clonotype was seen a few times. This chain uses TRBV5-1 with TRBJ1-3; TRBD1 aligns across 9 bases. Germline assignment: CDR1 SGHRS and CDR2 YFSETQ. With 3 bases clipped from V and 0 bases from J, the junction kept 4 bases outside the gene matches. There are 16 residues in the CDR3. The CDR3 DNA is TGCGCCAGCAGCTCTGGGACAGGGAACTCTGGAAACACCATATATTTT. Its protein is CASSSGTGNSGNTIYF.

This clonotype occurred a few times. V and J are TRBV20-1 and TRBJ2-7; D call uncertain. V was cut by 0 bases and J by 4 bases, with 19 bases left in between. This CDR3 region has 16 residues. CDR1 is DFQATT and CDR2 is SNEGSKA in the germline V gene (reference sequence). The CDR3 loop is CSARDRRQDVSYEQYF. The CDR3 coding sequence is TGCAGTGCTAGAGATAGAAGGCAGGATGTTAGTTACGAGCAGTACTTC.